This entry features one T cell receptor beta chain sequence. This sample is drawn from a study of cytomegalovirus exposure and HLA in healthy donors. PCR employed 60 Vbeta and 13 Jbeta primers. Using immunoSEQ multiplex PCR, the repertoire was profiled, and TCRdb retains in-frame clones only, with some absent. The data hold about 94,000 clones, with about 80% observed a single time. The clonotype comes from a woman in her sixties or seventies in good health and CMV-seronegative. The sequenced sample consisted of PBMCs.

In DNA, the CDR3 is TGTGCCAGTAGCTGGGGTAGCGGGGGATCTGAGCAGTTCTTC. This codes for CASSWGSGGSEQFF. The rearrangement joins TRBV19 to TRBJ2-1, with 9 bases that match TRBD2. The germline V gene encodes CDR1 LNHDA and CDR2 SQIVND (reference sequence). The CDR3 runs 14 residues. Trimming removed 6 bases from V and 9 bases from J; junction bases left unmatched: 9.